The present TCR beta chain was sequenced within a study of T cell changes during pregnancy in multiple sclerosis. This CDR3 spans 11 amino acids. CDR1 MRHNA and CDR2 SNTAGT come from the germline V gene. With 5 bases removed from V and 6 bases from J, the gap between germline ends came to 5 bases. Here immunoSEQ multiplex PCR was the method, and the copy in TCRdb shows in-frame clones only, minus some. The table lists approximately 60,000 clones, over 85% of them singletons. The V and J genes are TRBV6-4 and TRBJ2-1, with unresolved D. The material was CD4+ T cells from peripheral blood mononuclear cells, obtained before pregnancy. The sequence was collected from a female donor with multiple sclerosis, enrolled in a pregnancy study. The CDR3 is CASSNGNEQFF. CDR3 in DNA: TGTGCCAGCAGTAACGGCAATGAGCAGTTCTTC.